The sequence of this T cell receptor beta chain was determined in a study of blood T cell repertoires in COVID-19. The repertoire was sequenced with immunoSEQ multiplex PCR; TCRdb's copy has only in-frame clones and lacks some. This table holds 310,000 or so clones, about 88% found once. V lost 2 bases and J 2 bases, leaving 8 bases between the germline ends. Germline V gene data show CDR1 as SGDLS and CDR2 as YYNGEE. This CDR3 comprises 14 residues. Sequencing used PBMCs or T cells enriched from blood (not recorded which). This sequence joins TRBV9 and TRBJ1-3; D ambiguous. The clonotype comes from a middle-aged woman who had recovered from COVID-19. Here the CDR3 DNA reads TGTGCCAGCAGCGTGGGCGCCCCTGGAAACACCATATATTTT. Encoded protein: CASSVGAPGNTIYF.